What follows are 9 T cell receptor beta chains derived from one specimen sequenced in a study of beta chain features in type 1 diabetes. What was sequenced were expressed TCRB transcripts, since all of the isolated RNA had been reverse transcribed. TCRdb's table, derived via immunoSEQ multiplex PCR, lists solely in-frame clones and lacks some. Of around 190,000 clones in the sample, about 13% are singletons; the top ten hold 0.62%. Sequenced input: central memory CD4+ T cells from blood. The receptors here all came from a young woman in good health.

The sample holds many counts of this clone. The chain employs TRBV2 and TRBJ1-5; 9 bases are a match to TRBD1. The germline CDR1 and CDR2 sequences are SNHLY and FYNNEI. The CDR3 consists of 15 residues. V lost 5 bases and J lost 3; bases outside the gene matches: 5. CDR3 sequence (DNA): TGTGCCAGCAGTAAACTACAGGGGGCCAATCAGCCCCAGCATTTT. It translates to CASSKLQGANQPQHF.

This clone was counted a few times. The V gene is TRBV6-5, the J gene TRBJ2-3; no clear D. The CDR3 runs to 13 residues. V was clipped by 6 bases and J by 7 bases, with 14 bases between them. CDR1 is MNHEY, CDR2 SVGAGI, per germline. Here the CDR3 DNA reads TGTGCCAGCAGAGAGTCCCGGGTATATACGCAGTATTTT. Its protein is CASRESRVYTQYF.

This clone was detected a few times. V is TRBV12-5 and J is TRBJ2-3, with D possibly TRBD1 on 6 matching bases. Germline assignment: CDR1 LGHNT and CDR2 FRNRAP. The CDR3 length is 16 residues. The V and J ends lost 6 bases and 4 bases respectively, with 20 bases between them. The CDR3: CASGPSGRGLADTQYF. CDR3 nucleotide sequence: TGTGCTAGTGGCCCCTCGGGCAGGGGCTTAGCAGATACGCAGTATTTT.

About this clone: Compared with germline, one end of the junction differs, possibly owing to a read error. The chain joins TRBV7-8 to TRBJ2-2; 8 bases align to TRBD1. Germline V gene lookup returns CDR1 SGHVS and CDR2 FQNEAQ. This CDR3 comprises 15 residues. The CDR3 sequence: CASSPQGAKTGELFF. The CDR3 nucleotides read TGTGCCAGCAGCCCGCAGGGGGCGAAGACCGGGGAGCTGTTTTTT.

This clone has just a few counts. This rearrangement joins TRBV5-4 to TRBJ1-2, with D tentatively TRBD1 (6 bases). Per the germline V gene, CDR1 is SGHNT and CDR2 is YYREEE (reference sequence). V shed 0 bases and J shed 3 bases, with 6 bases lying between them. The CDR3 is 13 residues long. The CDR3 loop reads CASSLDRDYGYTF. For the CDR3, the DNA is TGTGCCAGCAGCTTGGACAGGGACTATGGCTACACCTTC.

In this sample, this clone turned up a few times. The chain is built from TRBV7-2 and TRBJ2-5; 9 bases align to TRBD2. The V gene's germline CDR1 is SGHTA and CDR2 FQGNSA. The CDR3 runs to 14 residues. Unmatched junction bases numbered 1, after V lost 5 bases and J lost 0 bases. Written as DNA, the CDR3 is TGTGCCAGCAGCCGGACTAGCGACCAAGAGACCCAGTACTTC. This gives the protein CASSRTSDQETQYF. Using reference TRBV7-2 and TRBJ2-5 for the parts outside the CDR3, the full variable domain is GAGVSQSPSNKVTEKGKDVELRCDPISGHTALYWYRQSLGQGLEFLIYFQGNSAPDKSGLPSDRFSAERTGGSVSTLTIQRTQQEDSAVYLCASSRTSDQETQYFGPGTRLLVL.

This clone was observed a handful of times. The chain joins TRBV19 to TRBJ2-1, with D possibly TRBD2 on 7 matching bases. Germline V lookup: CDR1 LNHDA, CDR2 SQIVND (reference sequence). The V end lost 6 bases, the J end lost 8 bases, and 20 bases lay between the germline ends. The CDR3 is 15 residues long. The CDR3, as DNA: TGTGCCAGTAGCCCGGGGCGGGGGCTTTCCGATGAGCAGTTCTTC. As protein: CASSPGRGLSDEQFF. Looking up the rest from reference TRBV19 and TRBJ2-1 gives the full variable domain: DGGITQSPKYLFRKEGQNVTLSCEQNLNHDAMYWYRQDPGQGLRLIYYSQIVNDFQKGDIAEGYSVSREKKESFPLTVTSAQKNPTAFYLCASSPGRGLSDEQFFGPGTRLTVL.

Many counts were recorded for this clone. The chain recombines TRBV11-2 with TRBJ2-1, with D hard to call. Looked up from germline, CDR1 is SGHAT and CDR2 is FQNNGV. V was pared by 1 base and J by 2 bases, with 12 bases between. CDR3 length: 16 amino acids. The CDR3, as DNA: TGTGCCAGCAGCTTAGTTGCTGGCCTCACCTACAATGAGCAGTTCTTC. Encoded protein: CASSLVAGLTYNEQFF.

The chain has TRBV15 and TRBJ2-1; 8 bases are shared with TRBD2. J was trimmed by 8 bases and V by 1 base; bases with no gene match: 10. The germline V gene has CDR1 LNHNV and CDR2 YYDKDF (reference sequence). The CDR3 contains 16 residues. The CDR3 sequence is CATSRGQAGALDEQFF. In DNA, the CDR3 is TGTGCCACCAGCAGAGGTCAAGCGGGAGCTCTGGATGAGCAGTTCTTC.